This T cell receptor (beta chain) was profiled in a study of blood T cell repertoires in COVID-19. Study details: Whether acute or convalescent, the COVID-19 samples came from the United States, Italy and Spain. PBMCs, B-cell-depleted T cells, or T cells were the source of the cDNA or gDNA that made up the material.

The V and J ends lost 7 bases and 1 base, in that order; junction bases with no gene match: 6. CDR1 and CDR2 from the germline V gene are KGHSH and LQKENI. The CDR3 extends over 14 amino acids. Original methodology: Nucleated cell counts were estimated from reference gene primer amplification. Sequencing was performed with immunoSEQ multiplex PCR; in TCRdb, only in-frame clones are kept and a portion is missing. V and J calls and clone size are those listed in that table; D and trimming were worked out from the DNA. The sample consists of fewer than 70,000 clones, 87% of them appearing once. This TCR was recovered from a man aged 50 to 60 with active COVID-19. The V call is TRBV18, the J call TRBJ2-5, with TRBD2 matching 7 bases. The specimen sequenced was peripheral blood. The CDR3 nucleotides are TGTGCCAGCTTCCCCGGGGGGACCCAAGAGACCCAGTACTTC. Translated: CASFPGGTQETQYF.